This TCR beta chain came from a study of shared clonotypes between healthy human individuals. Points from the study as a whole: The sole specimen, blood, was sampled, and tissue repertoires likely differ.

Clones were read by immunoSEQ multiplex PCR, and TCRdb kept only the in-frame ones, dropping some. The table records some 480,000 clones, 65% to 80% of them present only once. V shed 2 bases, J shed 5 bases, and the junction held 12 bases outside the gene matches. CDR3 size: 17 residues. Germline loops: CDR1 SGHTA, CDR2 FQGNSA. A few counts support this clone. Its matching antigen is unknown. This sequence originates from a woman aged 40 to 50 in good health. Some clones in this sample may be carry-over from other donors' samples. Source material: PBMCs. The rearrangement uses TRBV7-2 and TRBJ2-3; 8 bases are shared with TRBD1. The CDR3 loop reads CASSLYRAGGYGDTQYF. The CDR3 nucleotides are TGTGCCAGCAGCTTATATCGTGCAGGGGGCTATGGAGATACGCAGTATTTT.